This paragraph reports one T cell receptor (beta chain). Trimming stripped 4 bases from V and 4 bases from J, with 17 bases between. The germline V gene has CDR1 SGDLS and CDR2 YYNGEE. The CDR3 length is 15 residues. These data originate in a study of CD8+ T cells in alopecia areata. Study at large: After 6 to 18 months of tofacitinib, follow-up continued 6 months off drug.

Reverse transcription of extracted RNA yielded cDNA, which provided the sequencing template. The table came from immunoSEQ multiplex PCR; TCRdb's copy has only in-frame clones and leaves some out. The sample lists about 200,000 clones, 30% to 40% occurring once. As to treatment: oral pan-JAK inhibitor, 5-10 mg twice daily. Lesional scalp punch biopsies and peripheral blood were collected from alopecia areata patients. The rearrangement joins TRBV9 to TRBJ1-2; D is ambiguous. Here the sequenced sample was CD4+ T cells sorted from blood, taken at roughly week 30, from a patient treated with tofacitinib. The sequence was collected from a human donor with alopecia areata. The CDR3 is CASSPTDAGFYGYTF. CDR3 in DNA: TGTGCCAGCAGCCCGACGGACGCTGGTTTCTATGGCTACACCTTC.